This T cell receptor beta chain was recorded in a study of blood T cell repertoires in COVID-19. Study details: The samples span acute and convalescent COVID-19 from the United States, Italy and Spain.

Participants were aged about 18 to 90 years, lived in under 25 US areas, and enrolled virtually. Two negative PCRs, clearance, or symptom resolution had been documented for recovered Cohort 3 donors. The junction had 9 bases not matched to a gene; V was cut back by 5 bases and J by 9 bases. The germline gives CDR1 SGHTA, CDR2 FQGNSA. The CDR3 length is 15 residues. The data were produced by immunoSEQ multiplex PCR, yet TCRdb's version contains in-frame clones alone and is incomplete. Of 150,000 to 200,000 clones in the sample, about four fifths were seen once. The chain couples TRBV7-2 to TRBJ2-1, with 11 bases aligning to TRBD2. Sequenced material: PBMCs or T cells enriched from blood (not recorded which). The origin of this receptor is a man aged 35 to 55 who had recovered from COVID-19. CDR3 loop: CASSREVAGGREQFF. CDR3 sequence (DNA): TGTGCCAGCAGCCGGGAAGTAGCGGGGGGGCGTGAGCAGTTCTTC.